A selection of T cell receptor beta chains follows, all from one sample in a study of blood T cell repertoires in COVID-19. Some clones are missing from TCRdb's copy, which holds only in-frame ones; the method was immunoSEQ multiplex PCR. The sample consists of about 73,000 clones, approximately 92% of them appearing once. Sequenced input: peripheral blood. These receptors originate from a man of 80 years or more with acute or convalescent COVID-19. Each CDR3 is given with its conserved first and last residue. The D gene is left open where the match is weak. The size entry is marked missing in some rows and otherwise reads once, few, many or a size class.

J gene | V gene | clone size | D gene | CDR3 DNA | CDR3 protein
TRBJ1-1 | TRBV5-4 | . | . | TGTGCCAGCAGCTTGAATGGCAGGGCTTTCTTT | CASSLNGRAFF
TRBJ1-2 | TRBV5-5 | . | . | TGTGCCAGCAGCTCAGGTGGGGCTGCGAACTATGGCTACACCTTC | CASSSGGAANYGYTF
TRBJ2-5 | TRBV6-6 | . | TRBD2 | TGTGCCAGCAGTTACGGGAGCGGGAGCCCCCAAGAGACCCAGTACTTC | CASSYGSGSPQETQYF
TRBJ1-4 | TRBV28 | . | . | TGTGCCAGCAGCCTTTTTCGGAGAGGCAATGAAAAACTGTTTTTT | CASSLFRRGNEKLFF
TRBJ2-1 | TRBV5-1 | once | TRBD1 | TGCGCCAGCAGCTTCTGGGACAGGGACGGAAATGAGCAGTTCTTC | CASSFWDRDGNEQFF
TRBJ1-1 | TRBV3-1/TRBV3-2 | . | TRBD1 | TGTGCCAGCAGCCAGGGACAGGGGAACACTGAAGCTTTCTTT | CASSQGQGNTEAFF
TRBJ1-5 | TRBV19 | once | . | TGTGCCAGTAGTATCGAAACAGCTAATCAGCCCCAGCATTTT | CASSIETANQPQHF
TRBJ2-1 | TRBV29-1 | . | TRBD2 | TGCAGCGTTGAAACTAGCGGGAAGTATGAGCAGTTCTTC | CSVETSGKYEQFF
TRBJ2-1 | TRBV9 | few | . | TGTGCCAGCAGCGAGGACGGGGAAGAGCAGTTCTTC | CASSEDGEEQFF
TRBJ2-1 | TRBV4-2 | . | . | TGTGCCAGCAGCCAACTTGACACAACCTACAATGAGCAGTTCTTC | CASSQLDTTYNEQFF
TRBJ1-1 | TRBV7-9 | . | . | TGTGCCAGCAGCCCGCTCGGGGACACTGAAGCTTTCTTT | CASSPLGDTEAFF
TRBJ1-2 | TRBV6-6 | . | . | TGTGCCGTCGGCGGGGACCGGCGTACTCGCGGGGGCTACACCTTC | CAVGGDRRTRGGYTF
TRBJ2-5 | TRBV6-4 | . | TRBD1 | TGTGCCAGCAGTGTAGGACAGGGGGAGACCCAGTACTTC | CASSVGQGETQYF
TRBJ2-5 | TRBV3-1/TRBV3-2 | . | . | TGTGCCAGCAGCCAGGGGGGGCAGTACCAAGAGACCCAGTACTTC | CASSQGGQYQETQYF
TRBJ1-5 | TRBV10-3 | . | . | TGTGCCATCGCTCCAGGGAAGTTTCAGCCCCAGCATTTT | CAIAPGKFQPQHF
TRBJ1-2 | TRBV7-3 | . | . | TGTGCCAGCAGCCGGGGACTTACCTATGGCTACACCTTC | CASSRGLTYGYTF
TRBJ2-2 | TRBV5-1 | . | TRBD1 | TGCGCCAGCAGCCTGACTCCGGGACAGGGTGACGGGGAGCTGTTTTTT | CASSLTPGQGDGELFF
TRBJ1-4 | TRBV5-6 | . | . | TGTGCCAGCAGCTTGAGCCCCCAGAGTTCAGGGAAACTGTTTTTT | CASSLSPQSSGKLFF
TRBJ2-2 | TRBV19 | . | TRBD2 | TGTGCCAGTTATGGGACTAGGTATACCGGGGAGCTGTTTTTT | CASYGTRYTGELFF
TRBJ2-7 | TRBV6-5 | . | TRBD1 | TGTGCCAGCAGTTCCCTTTCCGGGACAGGCTCCTACGAGCAGTACTTC | CASSSLSGTGSYEQYF
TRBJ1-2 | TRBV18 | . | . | TGTGCCAGCTCACCGGGGGGTGGACCCTATGGCTACACCTTC | CASSPGGGPYGYTF
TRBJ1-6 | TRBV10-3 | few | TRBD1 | TGTGCCATCAGTGACCAACGGACAGGGGATAATTCACCCCTCCACTTT | CAISDQRTGDNSPLHF
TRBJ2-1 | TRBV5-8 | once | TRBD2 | TGTGCCAGCCCCCCGGCGGGAGGAAGGAATGAGCAGTTCTTC | CASPPAGGRNEQFF
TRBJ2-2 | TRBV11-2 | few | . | TGTGCCAGCAGCACAACGAACACCGGGGAGCTGTTTTTT | CASSTTNTGELFF